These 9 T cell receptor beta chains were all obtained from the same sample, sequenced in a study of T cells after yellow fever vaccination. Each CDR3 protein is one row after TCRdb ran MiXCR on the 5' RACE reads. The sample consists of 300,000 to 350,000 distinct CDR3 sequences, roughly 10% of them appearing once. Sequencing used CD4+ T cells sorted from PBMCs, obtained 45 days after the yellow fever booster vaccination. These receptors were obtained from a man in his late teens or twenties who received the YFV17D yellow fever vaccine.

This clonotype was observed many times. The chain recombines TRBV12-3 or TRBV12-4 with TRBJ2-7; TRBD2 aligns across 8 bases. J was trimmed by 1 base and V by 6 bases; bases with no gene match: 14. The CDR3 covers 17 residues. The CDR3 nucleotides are TGTGCCAGCAGCCACCCGGGGACGGGGGGGGAATCCTACGAGCAGTACTTC. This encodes CASSHPGTGGESYEQYF.

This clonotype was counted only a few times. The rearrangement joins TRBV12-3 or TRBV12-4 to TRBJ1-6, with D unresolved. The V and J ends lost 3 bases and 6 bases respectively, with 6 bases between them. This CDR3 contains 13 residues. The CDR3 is CASSFPPNSPLHF. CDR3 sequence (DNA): TGTGCCAGCAGTTTCCCACCTAATTCACCCCTCCACTTT.

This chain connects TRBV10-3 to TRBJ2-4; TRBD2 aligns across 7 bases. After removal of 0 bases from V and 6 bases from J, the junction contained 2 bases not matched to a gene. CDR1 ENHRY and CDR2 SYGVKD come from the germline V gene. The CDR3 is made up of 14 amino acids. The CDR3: CAISESRGGNIQYF. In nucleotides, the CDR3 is TGTGCCATCAGTGAGTCCCGCGGGGGAAACATTCAGTACTTC.

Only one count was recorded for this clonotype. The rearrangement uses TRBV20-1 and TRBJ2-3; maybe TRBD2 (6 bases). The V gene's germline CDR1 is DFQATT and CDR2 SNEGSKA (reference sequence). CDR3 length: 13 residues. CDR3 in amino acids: CTGGVPSTDTQYF. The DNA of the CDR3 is TGCACCGGAGGGGTCCCTAGCACAGATACGCAGTATTTT.

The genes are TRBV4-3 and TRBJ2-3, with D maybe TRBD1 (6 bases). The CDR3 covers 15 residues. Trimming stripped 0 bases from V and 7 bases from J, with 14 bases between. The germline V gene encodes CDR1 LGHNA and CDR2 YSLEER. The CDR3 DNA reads TGCGCCAGCAGCCAAGATTACGGGGACAAACATACGCAGTATTTT. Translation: CASSQDYGDKHTQYF.

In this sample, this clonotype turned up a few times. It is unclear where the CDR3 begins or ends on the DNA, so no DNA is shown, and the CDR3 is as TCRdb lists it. The CDR3 here is CASSQTAGSCFF. The chain employs TRBV6-5 and TRBJ2-2. Germline values: CDR1 MNHEY, CDR2 SVGAGI. The CDR3 has 12 amino acids, counting both end residues.

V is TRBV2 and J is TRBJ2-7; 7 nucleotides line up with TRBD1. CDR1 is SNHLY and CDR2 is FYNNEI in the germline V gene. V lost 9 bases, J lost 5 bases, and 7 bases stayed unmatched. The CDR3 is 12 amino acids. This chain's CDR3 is CASMGQWNEQYF. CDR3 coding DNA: TGTGCCAGTATGGGACAGTGGAACGAGCAGTACTTC.

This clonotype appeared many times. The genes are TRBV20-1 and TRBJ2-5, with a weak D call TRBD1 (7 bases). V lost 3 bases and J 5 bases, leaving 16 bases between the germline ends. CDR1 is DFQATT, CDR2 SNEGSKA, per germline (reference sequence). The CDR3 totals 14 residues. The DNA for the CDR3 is TGCAGTGCTAGGTCAGGAGGGGGCTGGGAGACCCAGTACTTC. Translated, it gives CSARSGGGWETQYF.

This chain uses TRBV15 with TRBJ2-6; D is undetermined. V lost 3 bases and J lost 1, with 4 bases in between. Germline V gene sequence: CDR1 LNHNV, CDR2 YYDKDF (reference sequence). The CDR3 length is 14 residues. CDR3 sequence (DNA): TGTGCCACCAGCAGGAGGTCTGGGGCCAACGTCCTGACTTTC. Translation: CATSRRSGANVLTF.